What follows are 27 T cell receptor beta chains derived from one specimen sequenced in a study of Ad26.COV2.S vaccination and SARS-CoV-2 variants. Clones were sequenced by immunoSEQ multiplex PCR, and TCRdb holds only the in-frame ones, with some missing. The sample comprises 400,000 or so clones, about nine tenths of which are singletons, and approximately 3.7% rests with the top ten. Stated treatment: some 20 received Ad26.COV2.S at low or high dose, single or two shots; roughly five received placebo; per-sample allocation not given. Day 63 after the first vaccine or placebo injection was the time point for sampling. This specimen was peripheral blood, taken in a trial of Ad26.COV2.S vaccine versus placebo. These receptors were taken from a person between 18 and 59 years old who received the Ad26.COV2.S COVID-19 vaccine or a placebo.

V usage is TRBV19 and J usage is TRBJ2-1; 13 bases are shared with TRBD2. This CDR3 is built from 15 residues. Germline CDR1 and CDR2: LNHDA and SQIVND (reference sequence). Trimming removed 5 bases from V and 8 bases from J; junction bases left unmatched: 6. CDR3 nucleotides: TGTGCCAGTAGTGCCACTAGCGGGGGGGCCCATGAGCAGTTCTTC. This gives the protein CASSATSGGAHEQFF.

The chain is built from TRBV15 and TRBJ1-2; D is unresolved. Deletions cut 4 bases from V and 4 bases from J, with 13 bases between. The CDR3 sequence is 14 residues long. Germline V gives CDR1 LNHNV, CDR2 YYDKDF (reference sequence). The chain's CDR3 is CATSTEGRAYGYTF. CDR3 sequence (DNA): TGTGCCACCAGCACCGAAGGCCGAGCCTATGGCTACACCTTC.

The chain combines TRBV5-4 with TRBJ2-3; no clear D gene. The CDR3 consists of 14 residues. The germline V and J ends were trimmed by 0 bases and 2 bases, with 7 bases remaining between them. Germline CDR1 and CDR2: SGHNT and YYREEE (reference sequence). In DNA, the CDR3 is TGTGCCAGCAGCTTGGTGGCCAACACAGATACGCAGTATTTT. This gives the protein CASSLVANTDTQYF.

The chain employs TRBV11-1 and TRBJ2-1, with 7 nucleotides matching TRBD1. The CDR3 totals 15 residues. Germline-derived CDR1 and CDR2 are SGHAT and FQDESV (reference sequence). V shed 4 bases, J shed 5 bases, and the junction held 8 bases outside the gene matches. The CDR3 protein is CASSSDRVDDNEQFF. In DNA form, the CDR3 reads TGTGCCAGCAGCTCAGACAGGGTTGACGACAATGAGCAGTTCTTC.

A few counts support this clone. The chain employs TRBV10-3 and TRBJ2-3, with 11 bases identical to TRBD2. The V and J ends lost 2 bases and 5 bases, in that order; junction bases with no gene match: 9. The V gene's germline CDR1 is ENHRY and CDR2 SYGVKD. The CDR3 is 17 amino acids. DNA of the CDR3: TGTGCCATCAGTGAGCTAGCGGGGGGACCTCGGTTAGATACGCAGTATTTT. The encoded protein is CAISELAGGPRLDTQYF.

The chain employs TRBV19 and TRBJ1-2; no firm D call. The CDR3 spans 15 residues. Germline V gene sequence: CDR1 LNHDA, CDR2 SQIVND (reference sequence). V lost 3 bases to trimming and J lost 2 bases, with 13 bases between them. The CDR3 is CASSIEGMVNYGYTF. Written as DNA, the CDR3 is TGTGCCAGTAGTATTGAGGGCATGGTGAACTATGGCTACACCTTC.

The chain links TRBV6-4 to TRBJ1-2; D gene ambiguous. This CDR3 is 12 amino acids long. V lost 6 bases, J lost 4 bases, and 9 bases lay in between. From germline, CDR1 is MRHNA and CDR2 SNTAGT. The CDR3 spells CASSLRLYGYTF. The CDR3 DNA reads TGTGCCAGCAGCCTAAGGCTCTATGGCTACACCTTC.

The chain carries TRBV6-5 and TRBJ1-5; TRBD1 matches at 7 bases. There are 15 residues in the CDR3. The V gene end was trimmed by 6 bases and the J gene end by 4 bases; junction bases not matched to a gene: 9. CDR1 MNHEY and CDR2 SVGAGI come from the germline V gene. In DNA form, the CDR3 reads TGTGCCAGCAGACAAGCCCGGGACAGAAATCAGCCCCAGCATTTT. Translating it yields CASRQARDRNQPQHF.

The V call is TRBV7-9, the J call TRBJ1-6, with D perhaps matching TRBD1 (6 bases). The length of the CDR3 is 14 residues. With 4 bases removed from V and 7 bases from J, the gap between germline ends came to 11 bases. CDR1 is SEHNR and CDR2 is FQNEAQ in the germline V gene (reference sequence). The CDR3 region has the DNA TGTGCCAGCAGCTACGGACAGATAAATTCACCCCTCCACTTT. Translating gives CASSYGQINSPLHF. The entire variable domain, with the rest obtained from reference TRBV7-9 and TRBJ1-6, is as follows: DTGVSQNPRHKITKRGQNVTFRCDPISEHNRLYWYRQTLGQGPEFLTYFQNEAQLEKSRLLSDRFSAERPKGSFSTLEIQRTEQGDSAMYLCASSYGQINSPLHFGNGTRLTVT.

CDR3 loop: CASSLWRESEQYF. CDR3 nucleotides: TGTGCCAGCAGTTTATGGAGGGAGAGCGAGCAGTACTTC. The chain employs TRBV28 and TRBJ2-7; maybe TRBD2 (5 bases). The CDR3 runs 13 residues. Germline CDR1 and CDR2: MDHEN and SYDVKM. V lost 0 bases and J lost 6, with 9 bases in between.

Comments on this clone: Other DNA sequences from this sample encode an identical CDR3 as well. The rearrangement uses TRBV6-5 and TRBJ1-2; D is perhaps TRBD1 (6 bases). Trimming stripped 6 bases from V and 2 bases from J, with 7 bases between. The CDR3 runs to 12 residues. From germline, CDR1 is MNHEY and CDR2 SVGAGI. CDR3 in amino acids: CASRDRNYGYTF. CDR3 DNA: TGTGCCAGCAGGGACAGAAACTATGGCTACACCTTC.

This clone was picked up one time. The chain couples TRBV3-1 (or the pseudogene TRBV3-2) to TRBJ1-1; D might be TRBD1 (6 bases). Trimming cost V 3 bases and J 0 bases, with 20 bases left between them. The germline V gene has CDR1 LGHDT and CDR2 YNNKEL (reference sequence). This CDR3 contains 18 residues. The CDR3 is CASSHQIRDNTLNTEAFF. The CDR3 DNA reads as TGTGCCAGCAGCCACCAGATACGGGACAACACTCTGAACACTGAAGCTTTCTTT.

The chain recombines TRBV29-1 with TRBJ2-7; 10 bases line up with TRBD1. Losses at the gene ends were 4 bases for V and 0 bases for J; bases not matched to a gene: 3. The length of the CDR3 is 14 residues. In germline, CDR1 is SQVTM, CDR2 ANQGSEA. The CDR3 DNA reads TGCAGCGTTGGGACAGGGGGTTTCTCCTACGAGCAGTACTTC. It translates to CSVGTGGFSYEQYF.

This chain joins TRBV5-1 and TRBJ1-3; D gene unclear. Germline lookup yields CDR1 SGHRS and CDR2 YFSETQ. The CDR3 runs to 14 residues. Deletions cut 2 bases from V and 1 base from J, with 7 bases between. The CDR3 nucleotides are TGCGCCAGCAGCTTAAGTGATTCTGGAAACACCATATATTTT. Protein product: CASSLSDSGNTIYF.

V is TRBV7-9 and J is TRBJ1-1; unclear D gene. Germline V CDR1 and CDR2: SEHNR, FQNEAQ (reference sequence). Trimming took 8 bases from V and 0 from J, leaving 13 bases between them. This CDR3 has 14 residues. The CDR3: CASAQLHVNTEAFF. For the CDR3, the DNA is TGTGCCAGCGCACAATTGCACGTGAACACTGAAGCTTTCTTT.

The V gene is TRBV10-3, the J gene TRBJ2-5; D may correspond to TRBD1 or TRBD2 (5 bases each). Trimming cost V 0 bases and J 5 bases, with 10 bases left between them. Germline V gene lookup returns CDR1 ENHRY and CDR2 SYGVKD. The CDR3 is 14 residues long. The chain's CDR3 is CAISESRGGETQYF. DNA of the CDR3: TGTGCCATCAGTGAGTCGAGGGGCGGGGAGACCCAGTACTTC.

The rearrangement links TRBV5-1 to TRBJ1-1; TRBD1 aligns across 11 bases. The ends lost 8 bases at V and 4 bases at J; junction bases unmatched: 7. The germline gives CDR1 SGHRS, CDR2 YFSETQ. The CDR3 is 14 residues long. The CDR3 here is CARTRTGGVTEAFF. CDR3 nucleotide sequence: TGCGCCAGGACTAGGACAGGGGGCGTCACTGAAGCTTTCTTT.

The genes are TRBV5-6 and TRBJ1-3; the D is unclear. The ends were cut back, 4 bases at V and 9 bases at J, with 8 bases in the middle. The CDR3 has 11 residues. The V gene's germline CDR1 is SGHDT and CDR2 YYEEEE. In DNA form, the CDR3 reads TGTGCCAGCAGCCGAGAGGGCACCATATATTTT. It encodes CASSREGTIYF.

The rearrangement links TRBV4-1 to TRBJ1-1, with D unclear. The CDR3 is 13 amino acids. CDR1 and CDR2 from the germline V gene are MGHRA and YSYEKL. Trimming took 6 bases from V and 0 from J, leaving 8 bases between them. CDR3 in amino acids: CASSGRLNTEAFF. CDR3 sequence (DNA): TGCGCCAGCAGTGGGCGGTTGAACACTGAAGCTTTCTTT.

The genes are TRBV2 and TRBJ1-2; D perhaps matches TRBD1 (5 bases). The germline V and J ends were trimmed by 5 bases and 6 bases, with 16 bases remaining between them. CDR3 length: 14 residues. The germline gives CDR1 SNHLY, CDR2 FYNNEI. The CDR3 protein is CASSQRTPPNGYTF. The CDR3 nucleotides are TGTGCCAGCAGTCAACGGACACCGCCGAATGGCTACACCTTC.

The chain recombines TRBV14 with TRBJ1-4; a weak D match, TRBD1 (5 bases). Trimming removed 1 base at V and 6 bases at J, with 24 bases between. The CDR3 covers 19 residues. The germline CDR1 and CDR2 sequences are SGHDN and FVKESK. This chain's CDR3 is CASSQVWWQVITGDEKLFF. For the CDR3, the DNA is TGTGCCAGCAGCCAAGTGTGGTGGCAGGTTATTACGGGGGATGAAAAACTGTTTTTT. The variable domain in full, with the rest retrieved from reference TRBV14 and TRBJ1-4, is EAGVTQFPSHSVIEKGQTVTLRCDPISGHDNLYWYRRVMGKEIKFLLHFVKESKQDESGMPNNRFLAERTGGTYSTLKVQPAELEDSGVYFCASSQVWWQVITGDEKLFFGSGTQLSVL.

V usage is TRBV9 and J usage is TRBJ2-3; 8 nucleotides match TRBD2. The CDR3 covers 18 residues. Germline values: CDR1 SGDLS, CDR2 YYNGEE. The trim removed 2 bases at V and 0 bases at J, leaving 11 bases unmatched. Written as DNA, the CDR3 is TGTGCCAGCAGCGTGGTGAGATCCGGGGGGGATAGCACAGATACGCAGTATTTT. This sequence encodes CASSVVRSGGDSTDTQYF.

The CDR3 nucleotides are TGCAGCGCCTACCCGGGGGGGCAGGACACCGGGGAGCTGTTTTTT. Translated: CSAYPGGQDTGELFF. The V call is TRBV29-1, the J call TRBJ2-2; 8 bases fit TRBD2. Germline V lookup: CDR1 SQVTM, CDR2 ANQGSEA. The CDR3 contains 15 residues. V shed 7 bases, J shed 3 bases, and the junction held 10 bases outside the gene matches.

V and J are TRBV10-3 and TRBJ1-1, with 8 bases matching TRBD1. Germline V gene sequence: CDR1 ENHRY, CDR2 SYGVKD. J was trimmed by 7 bases and V by 5 bases; bases with no gene match: 6. The CDR3 extends over 13 amino acids. CDR3 sequence (DNA): TGTGCCATCAGTCAGGACAGGGCTGTTGAAGCTTTCTTT. Amino acid sequence: CAISQDRAVEAFF.

J is TRBJ1-1 and V is TRBV3-1 (or the pseudogene TRBV3-2); tentative D call: TRBD1 (5 bases). Trimming stripped 4 bases from V and 6 bases from J, with 21 bases between. The germline gives CDR1 LGHDT, CDR2 YNNKEL (reference sequence). The CDR3 is 16 amino acids. CDR3 amino acids: CASSPGRKLLGAEAFF. CDR3 bases: TGTGCCAGCAGCCCCGGGAGAAAACTCCTGGGGGCTGAAGCTTTCTTT.

V gene TRBV4-2 combines with J gene TRBJ1-6; D is unclear. The CDR3 runs to 14 residues. The V end lost 0 bases, the J end lost 6 bases, and 6 bases lay between the germline ends. The germline V gene encodes CDR1 LGHNA and CDR2 YNFKEQ. The CDR3 DNA sequence: TGTGCCAGCAGCCAAGAGGGGTCTAATTCACCCCTCCACTTT. This gives the protein CASSQEGSNSPLHF.

The chain carries TRBV18 and TRBJ1-2; 8 nucleotides align to TRBD1. From germline, CDR1 is KGHSH and CDR2 LQKENI. The CDR3 has 15 amino acids. Trimming cost V 4 bases and J 2 bases; bases outside gene matches: 6. CDR3 DNA: TGTGCCAGCTCACTAGCGACAGGGGCGAACTATGGCTACACCTTC. Its translation is CASSLATGANYGYTF. Using reference TRBV18 and TRBJ1-2 for the parts outside the CDR3, the full variable domain is NAGVMQNPRHLVRRRGQEARLRCSPMKGHSHVYWYRQLPEEGLKFMVYLQKENIIDESGMPKERFSAEFPKEGPSILRIQQVVRGDSAAYFCASSLATGANYGYTFGSGTRLTVV.